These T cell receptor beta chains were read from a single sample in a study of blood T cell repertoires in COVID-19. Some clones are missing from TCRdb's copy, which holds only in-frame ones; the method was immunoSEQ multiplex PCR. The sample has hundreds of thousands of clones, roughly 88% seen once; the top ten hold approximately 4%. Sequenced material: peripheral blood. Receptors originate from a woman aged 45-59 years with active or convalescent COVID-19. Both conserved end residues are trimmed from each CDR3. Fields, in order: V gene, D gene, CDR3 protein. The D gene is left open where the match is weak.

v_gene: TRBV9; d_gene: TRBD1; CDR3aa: ASSVAGQGYNEQF
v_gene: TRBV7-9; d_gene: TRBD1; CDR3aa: ASSLAQGAGEQY
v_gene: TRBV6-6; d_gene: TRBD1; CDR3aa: ASSYVGQGYNEQF
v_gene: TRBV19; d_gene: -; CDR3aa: ASSIPGWEVTDTQY
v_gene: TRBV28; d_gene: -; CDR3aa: ASMTVPSNEQF
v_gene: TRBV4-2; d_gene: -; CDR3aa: ASSQEGGDFYNEQF
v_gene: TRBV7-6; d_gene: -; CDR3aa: ASSLFAGSGELF
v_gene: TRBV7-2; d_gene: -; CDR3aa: ASSRSTGSSNQPQH
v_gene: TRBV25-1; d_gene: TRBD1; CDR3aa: ASSVDRASETQY
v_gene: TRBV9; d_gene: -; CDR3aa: ASSGTDSKRTEAF
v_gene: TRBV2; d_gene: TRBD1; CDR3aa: ASSLGQGDYEQY
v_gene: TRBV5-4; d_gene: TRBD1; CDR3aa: ASSAGTGLF
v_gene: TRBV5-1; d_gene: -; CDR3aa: ASSLDLGSLYEQY
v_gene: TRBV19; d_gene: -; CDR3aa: ASSIGGASGYT
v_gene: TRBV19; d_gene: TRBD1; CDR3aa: ASQADRTSYEQY
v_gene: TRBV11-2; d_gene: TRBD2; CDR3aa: ASSAGLAGYEQF
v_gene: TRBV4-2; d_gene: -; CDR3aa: ASSQEDLSYEQY
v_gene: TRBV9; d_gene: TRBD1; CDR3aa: ASSVGTGGGEAF
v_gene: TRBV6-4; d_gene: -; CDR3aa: ASSTGGGSLT
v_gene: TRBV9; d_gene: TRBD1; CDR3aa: ASSVDPLRGTGGLDGYT
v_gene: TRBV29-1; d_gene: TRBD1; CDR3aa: SVVFNRGGQGLAEAF
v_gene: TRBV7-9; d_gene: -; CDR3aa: ASSSPGAHSNQPQH
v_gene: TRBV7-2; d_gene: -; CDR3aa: ASSSSRNTEAF
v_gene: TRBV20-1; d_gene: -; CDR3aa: SATRGSGYT
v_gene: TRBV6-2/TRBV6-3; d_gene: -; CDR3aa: ASSWPGYNEQF
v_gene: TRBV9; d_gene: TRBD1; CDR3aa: ASSSRQGRGAETQY
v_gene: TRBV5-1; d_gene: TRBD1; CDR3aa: ASSLGTGKRNQPQH